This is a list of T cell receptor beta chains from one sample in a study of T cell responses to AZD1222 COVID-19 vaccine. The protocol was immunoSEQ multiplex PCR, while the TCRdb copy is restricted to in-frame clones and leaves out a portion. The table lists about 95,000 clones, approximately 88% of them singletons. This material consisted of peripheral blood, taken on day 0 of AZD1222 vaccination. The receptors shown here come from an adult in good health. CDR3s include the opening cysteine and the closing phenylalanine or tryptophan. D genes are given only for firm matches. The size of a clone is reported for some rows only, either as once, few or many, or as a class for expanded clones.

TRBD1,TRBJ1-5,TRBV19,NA,CASSVTGGNQPQHF,TGTGCCAGTAGTGTGACAGGGGGCAATCAGCCCCAGCATTTT
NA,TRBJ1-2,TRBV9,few,CASSPDGANYGYTF,TGTGCCAGCAGCCCGGACGGAGCTAACTATGGCTACACCTTC
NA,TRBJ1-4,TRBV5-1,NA,CASSLGRDEKLFF,TGCGCCAGCAGCTTGGGGCGTGATGAAAAACTGTTTTTT
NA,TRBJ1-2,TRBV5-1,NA,CASSLVGDTNYGYTF,TGCGCCAGCAGCTTGGTTGGGGATACTAACTATGGCTACACCTTC
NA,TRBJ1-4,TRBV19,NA,CASSMVALREKLFF,TGTGCCAGTAGTATGGTGGCTCTTCGGGAAAAACTGTTTTTT
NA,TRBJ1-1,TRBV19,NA,CASRRVIMNTEAFF,TGTGCCAGTAGGAGGGTAATCATGAACACTGAAGCTTTCTTT
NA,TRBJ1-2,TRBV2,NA,CASSEFQGNSYGYTF,TGTGCCAGCAGTGAATTTCAGGGGAACTCATATGGCTACACCTTC
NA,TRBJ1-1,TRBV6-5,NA,CASSQTTGEAFF,TGTGCCAGCAGCCAGACCACGGGTGAAGCTTTCTTT
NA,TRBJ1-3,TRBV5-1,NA,CASSLVPGNTIYF,TGCGCCAGCAGCTTGGTACCTGGAAACACCATATATTTT
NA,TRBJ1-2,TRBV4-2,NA,CASSQDTGAVGYTF,TGTGCCAGCAGCCAAGATACGGGGGCGGTCGGCTACACCTTC
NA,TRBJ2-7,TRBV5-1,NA,CASSPRQEGIYEQYF,TGCGCCAGCAGCCCCCGGCAGGAGGGGATCTACGAGCAGTACTTC
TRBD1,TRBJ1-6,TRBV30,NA,CAWSRGLLSYNSPLHF,TGTGCCTGGAGCAGGGGGCTGTTGTCCTATAATTCACCCCTCCACTTT
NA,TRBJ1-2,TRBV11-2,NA,CASSYRKGYTF,TGTGCCAGCAGCTACAGGAAAGGCTACACCTTC
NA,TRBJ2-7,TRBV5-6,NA,CASSFYPPREQYF,TGTGCCAGCAGCTTCTATCCCCCCCGCGAGCAGTACTTC
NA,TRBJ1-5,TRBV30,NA,CAWNKGGTSNQPQHF,TGTGCCTGGAATAAGGGGGGGACTAGCAATCAGCCCCAGCATTTT
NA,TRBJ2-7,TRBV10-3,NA,CAISEFQQSSYEQYF,TGTGCCATCAGTGAGTTTCAACAGAGCTCCTACGAGCAGTACTTC
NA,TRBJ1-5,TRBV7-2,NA,CASSLAGAASSIQPQHF,TGTGCCAGCAGCTTAGCCGGGGCAGCGAGTTCGATTCAGCCCCAGCATTTT
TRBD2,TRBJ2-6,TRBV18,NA,CASSPQRVVAGATEIVLTF,TGTGCCAGCTCACCACAACGGGTGGTAGCGGGGGCCACAGAGATCGTCCTGACTTTC
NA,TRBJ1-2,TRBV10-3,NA,CAISGGGSYGYTF,TGTGCCATCAGTGGGGGGGGAAGCTATGGCTACACCTTC
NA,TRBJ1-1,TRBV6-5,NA,CASKANSGARAFF,TGTGCCAGCAAAGCCAACTCAGGGGCTAGGGCTTTCTTT
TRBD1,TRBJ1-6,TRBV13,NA,CASSWQHRDRGYSPLHF,TGTGCCAGCAGCTGGCAGCATCGGGACAGGGGGTACTCACCCCTCCACTTT
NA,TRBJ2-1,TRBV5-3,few,CARRMDCYNEQFF,TGTGCCAGAAGAATGGACTGCTACAATGAGCAGTTCTTC
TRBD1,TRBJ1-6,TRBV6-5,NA,CASSSGTGVGPLHF,TGTGCCAGCAGTTCCGGGACAGGAGTGGGACCCCTCCACTTT
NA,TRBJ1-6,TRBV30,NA,CASGRYNSPLHF,TGTGCCTCGGGCCGCTATAATTCACCCCTCCACTTT
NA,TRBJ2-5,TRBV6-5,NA,CASSYSTGSETQYF,TGTGCCAGCAGTTACTCGACAGGTAGCGAGACCCAGTACTTC
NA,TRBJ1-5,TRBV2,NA,CASIRDQDSNQPQHF,TGTGCCAGCATCCGAGACCAGGACAGCAATCAGCCCCAGCATTTT
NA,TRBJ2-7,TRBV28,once,CASSSPTSSYEQYF,TGTGCCAGCAGCTCGCCCACAAGCTCCTACGAGCAGTACTTC
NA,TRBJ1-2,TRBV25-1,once,CASSEGQRYGYTF,TGTGCCAGCAGTGAAGGCCAGCGCTATGGCTACACCTTC
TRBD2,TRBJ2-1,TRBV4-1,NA,CASSTLAGGSDEQFF,TGCGCCAGCAGCACTCTAGCGGGGGGGAGTGATGAGCAGTTCTTC
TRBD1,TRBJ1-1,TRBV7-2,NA,CASSLRQGMNTEAFF,TGTGCCAGCAGCCTACGACAGGGGATGAACACTGAAGCTTTCTTT
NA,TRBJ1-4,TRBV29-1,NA,CSVDLQVGEKLFF,TGCAGCGTTGACTTGCAGGTTGGCGAAAAACTGTTTTTT
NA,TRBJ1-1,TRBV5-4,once,CASSSPGRSLPEAFF,TGTGCCAGCAGCTCCCCGGGACGGAGCCTTCCGGAAGCTTTCTTT
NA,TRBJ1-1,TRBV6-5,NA,CASSYRQRNTEAFF,TGTGCCAGCAGTTACCGACAGAGAAACACTGAAGCTTTCTTT
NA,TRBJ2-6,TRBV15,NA,CATSGERSSGANVLTF,TGTGCCACCAGCGGCGAAAGGAGTTCTGGGGCCAACGTCCTGACTTTC